These 3 T cell receptor beta chains share one sample of origin, sequenced in a study of neurological immune-mediated disorders. One entry per CDR3 protein, called by TCRdb with MiXCR from the 5' RACE reads. The sample carries tens of thousands of distinct CDR3 sequences, roughly 3.5% recorded once. The sequenced sample was PBMCs. These receptors originate from a woman in her twenties or thirties with multiple sclerosis.

Ten or more counts support this clonotype. The chain combines TRBV10-3 with TRBJ1-1; tentatively, D is TRBD1 (6 bases). In germline, CDR1 is ENHRY, CDR2 SYGVKD. There are 15 residues in the CDR3. V shed 5 bases and J shed 0 bases, with 13 bases lying between them. The CDR3 protein is CAISPGGPMNTEAFF. Written as DNA, the CDR3 is TGTGCCATCAGTCCGGGGGGGCCCATGAACACTGAAGCTTTCTTT.

This clonotype was picked up many times. In nucleotides, the CDR3 is TGTGCCAGCTCCCAGGTCTACGGCGACGAGCAGTACTTC. This sequence encodes CASSQVYGDEQYF. The chain has TRBV18 and TRBJ2-7; D is undetermined. Trimming left V 6 bases short and J 5 bases short, with 14 bases between. Per the germline V gene, CDR1 is KGHSH and CDR2 is LQKENI. The CDR3 consists of 13 residues. The full variable domain, in which reference TRBV18 and TRBJ2-7 provide the parts outside the CDR3, is NAGVMQNPRHLVRRRGQEARLRCSPMKGHSHVYWYRQLPEEGLKFMVYLQKENIIDESGMPKERFSAEFPKEGPSILRIQQVVRGDSAAYFCASSQVYGDEQYFGPGTRLTVT.

In its sample, this clonotype was seen many times. The chain couples TRBV20-1 to TRBJ2-7, with unresolved D. Trimming removed 1 base at V and 3 bases at J, with 19 bases between. There are 16 residues in the CDR3. The germline CDR1 and CDR2 sequences are DFQATT and SNEGSKA (reference sequence). DNA of the CDR3: TGCAGTGCTAGAGCTCCCGGGCAGGCGCTTAACTACGAGCAGTACTTC. This encodes CSARAPGQALNYEQYF.